Listed below are T cell receptor beta chains from one sample, sequenced in a study of identical twins. MiXCR was run by TCRdb on the 5' RACE reads, yielding one entry per CDR3 protein. The data contain about 890,000 distinct CDR3 sequences, roughly an eighth of them seen just once; the ten biggest clones take up around 1.5%. Separately, the same data were catalogued under a study of yellow fever vaccine responses in identical twins.

Sequenced sample: PBMCs. Receptors were obtained from a woman between 18 and 29 years old in good health. CDR3s include the opening cysteine and the closing phenylalanine or tryptophan. The order of the fields is clone size, J gene, V gene, CDR3 protein. A row's size may be missing; if present it is once, few, many or a size class.

clone_size: few
j_call: TRBJ2-1
v_call: TRBV5-1
cdr3_aa: CASSVWAGPGPNEQFF

clone_size: few
j_call: TRBJ2-1
v_call: TRBV2
cdr3_aa: CASLRPGESEQFF

clone_size: few
j_call: TRBJ2-5
v_call: TRBV11-2
cdr3_aa: CASSLELAPPEETQYF

clone_size: many
j_call: TRBJ2-7
v_call: TRBV28
cdr3_aa: CASSGTGLYEQYF

clone_size: NA
j_call: TRBJ2-7
v_call: TRBV28
cdr3_aa: CASSLNSWGGKSYEQYF

clone_size: NA
j_call: TRBJ2-3
v_call: TRBV5-1
cdr3_aa: CASSHGQSPDTQYF

clone_size: many
j_call: TRBJ2-2
v_call: TRBV12-3/TRBV12-4
cdr3_aa: CASTVSGELFF

clone_size: few
j_call: TRBJ2-1
v_call: TRBV3-1
cdr3_aa: CASSQGNPGRNEQFF

clone_size: NA
j_call: TRBJ2-5
v_call: TRBV21-1
cdr3_aa: CASQQGLASGTQYF

clone_size: NA
j_call: TRBJ1-2
v_call: TRBV29-1
cdr3_aa: CSVESGPAGGVHTF

clone_size: many
j_call: TRBJ2-1
v_call: TRBV29-1
cdr3_aa: CSVARQGVYRSSYNEQFF

clone_size: many
j_call: TRBJ2-2
v_call: TRBV28
cdr3_aa: CASKPPRGSGELFF

clone_size: NA
j_call: TRBJ1-1
v_call: TRBV4-1
cdr3_aa: CASSQMRLNTEAFF

clone_size: many
j_call: TRBJ1-2
v_call: TRBV20-1
cdr3_aa: CSARTEGYTF

clone_size: NA
j_call: TRBJ1-6
v_call: TRBV2
cdr3_aa: CASSEVTRYPFPRNSPLHF

clone_size: many
j_call: TRBJ2-1
v_call: TRBV5-1
cdr3_aa: CASSSGLASGEQFF

clone_size: few
j_call: TRBJ1-1
v_call: TRBV5-1
cdr3_aa: CASGRTGNTEAFF

clone_size: NA
j_call: TRBJ1-5
v_call: TRBV2
cdr3_aa: CASRQGLNQPQHF

clone_size: NA
j_call: TRBJ1-5
v_call: TRBV10-3
cdr3_aa: CAISDRGDNQPQHF

clone_size: NA
j_call: TRBJ2-1
v_call: TRBV29-1
cdr3_aa: CSVPEGQLADYNEQFF

clone_size: NA
j_call: TRBJ2-5
v_call: TRBV2
cdr3_aa: CASRRPGQQETQYF

clone_size: few
j_call: TRBJ2-5
v_call: TRBV7-9
cdr3_aa: CASSPGLAWETQYF

clone_size: few
j_call: TRBJ1-4
v_call: TRBV5-1
cdr3_aa: CASSLPLGQENEKLFF

clone_size: NA
j_call: TRBJ2-2
v_call: TRBV6-2/TRBV6-3
cdr3_aa: CASSYVAGGHSGELFF

clone_size: NA
j_call: TRBJ2-7
v_call: TRBV29-1
cdr3_aa: CSARIPPVYEQYF

clone_size: NA
j_call: TRBJ1-5
v_call: TRBV28
cdr3_aa: CASSRQQVSNQPQHF

clone_size: NA
j_call: TRBJ1-1
v_call: TRBV29-1
cdr3_aa: CSVGDAGQRNTEAFF

clone_size: NA
j_call: TRBJ2-2
v_call: TRBV11-2
cdr3_aa: CASKTRQGAGSGELFF

clone_size: NA
j_call: TRBJ2-3
v_call: TRBV12-3/TRBV12-4
cdr3_aa: CAISPPGTSLLRTDTQYF

clone_size: few
j_call: TRBJ2-1
v_call: TRBV28
cdr3_aa: CASSHRDRYNEQFF